The 28 T cell receptor beta chains below all came from one sample that was sequenced in a study of shared clonotypes between healthy human individuals. Only in-frame clones appear in the TCRdb table, and some are missing; sequencing was by immunoSEQ multiplex PCR. The sample holds over 850,000 clones, around 78% seen once. Sequenced input: memory CD4+ T cells from PBMCs. As to subset: CD45RA-negative fraction. The receptors come from a man aged 18-30 years in good health. Some clones in this sample may be carry-over from other donors' samples.

Comment on this clone: A much larger clonotype is one base distant, so this may be a read error. This CDR3 is also generated by other DNA sequences in the sample. This chain connects TRBV2 to TRBJ2-7, with 8 positions matching TRBD1. The CDR3 totals 13 residues. J gave up 2 bases and V 3 bases, and 0 bases lay outside the gene matches. The germline CDR1 and CDR2 sequences are SNHLY and FYNNEI. Here the CDR3 reads CASSDRGPYEQYF. Written as DNA, the CDR3 is TGTGCCAGCAGTGACAGGGGGCCCTACGAGCAGTACTTC.

This clone turned up a few times. The chain combines TRBV29-1 with TRBJ2-1, with 10 bases matching TRBD2. In germline, CDR1 is SQVTM, CDR2 ANQGSEA. This CDR3 has 14 residues. J gave up 4 bases and V 6 bases, and 6 bases lay outside the gene matches. CDR3 in DNA: TGCAGCGTCGCGAGGACTAGCGGTTACAATGAGCAGTTCTTC. Translating it yields CSVARTSGYNEQFF.

Written as DNA, the CDR3 is TGTGCCAGCAGCTTAAATCCGGGAGTACGCGAGACCCAGTACTTC. It is translated as CASSLNPGVRETQYF. The J gene is TRBJ2-5, the V gene TRBV7-3; a weak D match, TRBD2 (6 bases). This CDR3 has 15 residues. CDR1 SGHTA and CDR2 FQGTGA come from the germline V gene. The V end was cut by 1 base, the J end by 5 bases, with 14 bases between.

This clone was counted a few times. V and J are TRBV28 and TRBJ2-3; 7 bases are shared with TRBD1. Unmatched junction bases numbered 9, after V lost 5 bases and J lost 4 bases. In germline, CDR1 is MDHEN, CDR2 SYDVKM. There are 15 residues in the CDR3. In DNA, the CDR3 is TGTGCCAGCAGTGGGGGACAGTGGAACGCAGATACGCAGTATTTT. Encoded protein: CASSGGQWNADTQYF.

The J gene is TRBJ2-5, the V gene TRBV5-1, with TRBD2 matching over 13 bases. Germline trimming cut 5 bases from V and 7 bases from J; bases unmatched to any gene: 8. This CDR3 has 15 residues. CDR1 is SGHRS, CDR2 YFSETQ, per germline. The CDR3 here is CASSQRTSGSGTQYF. CDR3 in DNA: TGCGCCAGCAGTCAACGGACTAGCGGGAGTGGGACCCAGTACTTC.

The chain combines TRBV7-2 with TRBJ2-6; possible D gene TRBD1, 6 bases. Germline V gene sequence: CDR1 SGHTA, CDR2 FQGNSA. The V end lost 4 bases, the J end lost 12 bases, and 10 bases lay between the germline ends. CDR3 length equals 12 residues. In nucleotides, the CDR3 is TGTGCCAGCAGCTCCCTCAGGGGCGTCCTGACTTTC. This gives the protein CASSSLRGVLTF.

V usage is TRBV28 and J usage is TRBJ1-5; D remains ambiguous. Germline values: CDR1 MDHEN, CDR2 SYDVKM. V lost 2 bases and J 1 base, leaving 9 bases between the germline ends. The CDR3 runs to 15 residues. CDR3: CASSLRDLSNQPQHF. As DNA, the CDR3 is TGTGCCAGCAGTTTAAGGGATCTGAGCAATCAGCCCCAGCATTTT.

This clone came up once. The V call is TRBV2, the J call TRBJ1-5; TRBD1 is a possible D gene (5 bases). V gave up 8 bases and J gave up 2 bases, with 13 bases separating them. From germline, CDR1 is SNHLY and CDR2 FYNNEI. The CDR3 is 14 amino acids. The CDR3 DNA reads as TGTGCCAGCTCGCTGTGGGGGGGCAATCAGCCCCAGCATTTT. Amino acids: CASSLWGGNQPQHF.

This clone has more than one count but fewer than ten. V and J are TRBV5-4 and TRBJ2-1; 9 bases map to TRBD2. The trim removed 4 bases at V and 3 bases at J, leaving 5 bases unmatched. The germline CDR1 and CDR2 sequences are SGHNT and YYREEE (reference sequence). The CDR3 has 15 amino acids. In DNA form, the CDR3 reads TGTGCCAGCAGCGAGGGACTAGCCTTCTACAATGAGCAGTTCTTC. Translation gives CASSEGLAFYNEQFF. The full variable domain, its missing parts supplied by reference TRBV5-4 and TRBJ2-1, is ETGVTQSPTHLIKTRGQQVTLRCSSQSGHNTVSWYQQALGQGPQFIFQYYREEENGRGNFPPRFSGLQFPNYSSELNVNALELDDSALYLCASSEGLAFYNEQFFGPGTRLTVL.

J is TRBJ1-1 and V is TRBV12-5; D unresolved. Trimming shortened V by 1 base and J by 8 bases, and 11 bases separated the two germline ends. Per germline, CDR1 LGHNT and CDR2 FRNRAP. CDR3 size: 13 residues. CDR3 bases: TGTGCTAGTGGTTTGGAACCGGGTCTCGAAGCTTTCTTT. Protein sequence: CASGLEPGLEAFF.

J is TRBJ1-4 and V is TRBV7-2; D is ambiguous. Germline V CDR1 and CDR2: SGHTA, FQGNSA. CDR3 length: 15 residues. The V and J ends lost 1 base and 7 bases respectively, with 13 bases between them. CDR3 protein: CASSLGRRWGEKLFF. DNA for the CDR3: TGTGCCAGCAGCTTAGGGAGGCGCTGGGGTGAAAAACTGTTTTTT. The whole variable domain, remainder taken from reference TRBV7-2 and TRBJ1-4, is GAGVSQSPSNKVTEKGKDVELRCDPISGHTALYWYRQSLGQGLEFLIYFQGNSAPDKSGLPSDRFSAERTGGSVSTLTIQRTQQEDSAVYLCASSLGRRWGEKLFFGSGTQLSVL.

V gene TRBV7-3 combines with J gene TRBJ2-5; the D is unclear. Germline-derived CDR1 and CDR2 are SGHTA and FQGTGA. The V end lost 2 bases, the J end lost 5 bases, and 21 bases lay between the germline ends. CDR3 length: 17 amino acids. The CDR3 nucleotides read TGTGCCAGCAGCTTATGGGCCTCGGTTCACTTGGCGGAGACCCAGTACTTC. Its protein is CASSLWASVHLAETQYF.

Points on this clone: The sample contains more than one DNA sequence encoding this CDR3. The CDR3 bases are TGTGCCAGCAGTGAGCGGTCAGCGGGAGGGACCGGGGAGCTGTTTTTT. It is translated as CASSERSAGGTGELFF. The chain joins TRBV2 to TRBJ2-2; 10 nucleotides align to TRBD2. The germline CDR1 and CDR2 sequences are SNHLY and FYNNEI. The junction had 6 bases not matched to a gene; V was cut back by 3 bases and J by 5 bases. The CDR3 is 16 residues long.

The V gene is TRBV28, the J gene TRBJ2-3, with D perhaps matching TRBD1 (6 bases). Deletions cut 6 bases from V and 2 bases from J, with 9 bases between. CDR3 size: 13 residues. Looked up from germline, CDR1 is MDHEN and CDR2 is SYDVKM. CDR3 nucleotides: TGTGCCAGCAGCCGGGACAACACAGATACGCAGTATTTT. It specifies CASSRDNTDTQYF.

This chain connects TRBV7-9 to TRBJ2-2, with D hard to call. This CDR3 region has 14 residues. V was pared by 5 bases and J by 8 bases, with 15 bases between. Germline V CDR1 and CDR2: SEHNR, FQNEAQ (reference sequence). The CDR3 spells CASSHRAKTGELFF. The CDR3 nucleotides are TGTGCCAGCAGCCACCGGGCCAAAACGGGGGAGCTGTTTTTT.

The CDR3 sequence is CASSPGGEGTQYF. The CDR3 DNA is TGCGCCAGCAGCCCCGGAGGGGAAGGGACCCAGTACTTC. This chain uses TRBV5-1 with TRBJ2-5; possible D gene TRBD2, 6 bases. CDR3 length: 13 amino acids. The ends were cut back, 4 bases at V and 7 bases at J, with 14 bases in the middle. Looked up from germline, CDR1 is SGHRS and CDR2 is YFSETQ. Full variable domain (missing parts from reference TRBV5-1 and TRBJ2-5): KAGVTQTPRYLIKTRGQQVTLSCSPISGHRSVSWYQQTPGQGLQFLFEYFSETQRNKGNFPGRFSGRQFSNSRSEMNVSTLELGDSALYLCASSPGGEGTQYFGPGTRLLVL.

This clone was seen more than once but under ten times. The chain employs TRBV30 and TRBJ2-7; D might be TRBD1 (6 bases). Trimming removed 0 bases from V and 3 bases from J, with 15 bases in between. Germline-derived CDR1 and CDR2 are GTSNPN and SVGIG (reference sequence). This CDR3 is built from 15 residues. The CDR3 coding sequence is TGTGCCTGGAGTGTTCCCCACAGGGTCGACTACGAGCAGTACTTC. Amino acid sequence: CAWSVPHRVDYEQYF.

This clone was detected only a few times. Other DNA variants within this sample encode the same CDR3. This rearrangement joins TRBV14 to TRBJ2-7, with a tentative D call TRBD1 (5 bases). V lost 1 base to trimming and J lost 0 bases, with 7 bases between them. The germline gives CDR1 SGHDN, CDR2 FVKESK. CDR3 length equals 14 residues. In DNA, the CDR3 is TGTGCCAGCAGCCAAGGCAGGGCCTCCTACGAGCAGTACTTC. Amino acids: CASSQGRASYEQYF.

The chain employs TRBV5-1 and TRBJ2-3, with D tentatively TRBD1 or TRBD2 (5 bases each). The V and J ends lost 7 bases and 6 bases respectively, with 21 bases between them. From germline, CDR1 is SGHRS and CDR2 YFSETQ. This CDR3 contains 15 residues. CDR3 in DNA: TGCGCCAGCCGCTGGGACGGCGAGAGACAGGATACGCAGTATTTT. Encoded protein: CASRWDGERQDTQYF.

This clone was seen a handful of times. Different DNA sequences within this sample yield the same CDR3. The chain's CDR3 is CASSSPGQGNTEAFF. The CDR3 bases are TGTGCCAGCAGCTCGCCGGGACAGGGGAACACTGAAGCTTTCTTT. This chain joins TRBV5-4 and TRBJ1-1; 9 bases line up with TRBD1. The CDR3 runs 15 residues. V lost 3 bases to trimming and J lost 1 base; unmatched junction nucleotides: 4. Germline V gene sequence: CDR1 SGHNT, CDR2 YYREEE (reference sequence).

The V gene is TRBV5-1, the J gene TRBJ2-5, with TRBD2 matching 7 bases. V lost 0 bases and J lost 4; bases outside the gene matches: 9. The V gene's germline CDR1 is SGHRS and CDR2 YFSETQ. This CDR3 region has 16 residues. Here the CDR3 reads CASSLGRGRARETQYF. CDR3 sequence (DNA): TGCGCCAGCAGCTTGGGTCGTGGGAGGGCCAGAGAGACCCAGTACTTC.

With respect to this clone: Other DNA variants within this sample encode the same CDR3. The chain links TRBV28 to TRBJ2-6, with D hard to call. The CDR3 extends over 14 amino acids. V lost 2 bases, J lost 1 base, and 3 bases lay in between. CDR1 and CDR2 (germline): MDHEN, SYDVKM. In DNA form, the CDR3 reads TGTGCCAGCAGTTTACCGTCTGGGGCCAACGTCCTGACTTTC. The encoded protein is CASSLPSGANVLTF.

This clone occurred a few times. V and J are TRBV19 and TRBJ2-2, with unresolved D. This CDR3 contains 15 residues. Germline V gene sequence: CDR1 LNHDA, CDR2 SQIVND (reference sequence). The V end was cut by 6 bases, the J end by 2 bases, with 13 bases between. The CDR3 loop reads CASRGASTNTGELFF. In nucleotides, the CDR3 is TGTGCCAGTAGGGGTGCCTCCACTAACACCGGGGAGCTGTTTTTT.

This clone is a singleton in its sample. This sequence joins TRBV6-4 and TRBJ1-3, with D possibly TRBD1 on 5 matching bases. V was trimmed by 0 bases and J by 0 bases, leaving 15 bases between them. CDR3 size: 18 residues. Germline loops: CDR1 MRHNA, CDR2 SNTAGT. The DNA of the CDR3 is TGTGCCAGCAGTGACTCCCGAGGGGAACTCCGCTCTGGAAACACCATATATTTT. Its translation is CASSDSRGELRSGNTIYF.

The V and J genes are TRBV7-2 and TRBJ2-7; D call uncertain. Germline lookup yields CDR1 SGHTA and CDR2 FQGNSA. Trimming removed 5 bases at V and 1 base at J, with 12 bases between. This CDR3 has 14 amino acids. CDR3 bases: TGTGCCAGCAGCCGGAGTTGGCAGTCCTACGAGCAGTACTTC. Residues: CASSRSWQSYEQYF.

The CDR3 sequence is CASSFLSGTQETQYF. CDR3 DNA sequence: TGCGCCAGCAGCTTTCTCTCAGGGACTCAAGAGACCCAGTACTTC. J is TRBJ2-5 and V is TRBV5-1, with D possibly matching TRBD2 (6 bases). Trimming cost V 2 bases and J 2 bases, with 13 bases left between them. The CDR3 contains 15 residues. Germline-derived CDR1 and CDR2 are SGHRS and YFSETQ.

The chain combines TRBV11-2 with TRBJ2-1; 7 bases match TRBD2. This CDR3 comprises 16 residues. The V gene's germline CDR1 is SGHAT and CDR2 FQNNGV. V lost 5 bases and J lost 3; bases outside the gene matches: 10. As DNA, the CDR3 is TGTGCCAGCAGCCCTATTAGAGGCGGGAGCTACAATGAGCAGTTCTTC. Its protein product is CASSPIRGGSYNEQFF.

This clone was seen a single time. The chain has TRBV28 and TRBJ2-1, with 10 bases lining up with TRBD1. The CDR3 has 12 residues. The germline V gene encodes CDR1 MDHEN and CDR2 SYDVKM. After removal of 10 bases from V and 10 bases from J, the junction contained 7 bases not matched to a gene. CDR3 in amino acids: CATKTGGKEQFF. The CDR3 DNA reads TGTGCCACCAAGACAGGGGGCAAAGAGCAGTTCTTC.